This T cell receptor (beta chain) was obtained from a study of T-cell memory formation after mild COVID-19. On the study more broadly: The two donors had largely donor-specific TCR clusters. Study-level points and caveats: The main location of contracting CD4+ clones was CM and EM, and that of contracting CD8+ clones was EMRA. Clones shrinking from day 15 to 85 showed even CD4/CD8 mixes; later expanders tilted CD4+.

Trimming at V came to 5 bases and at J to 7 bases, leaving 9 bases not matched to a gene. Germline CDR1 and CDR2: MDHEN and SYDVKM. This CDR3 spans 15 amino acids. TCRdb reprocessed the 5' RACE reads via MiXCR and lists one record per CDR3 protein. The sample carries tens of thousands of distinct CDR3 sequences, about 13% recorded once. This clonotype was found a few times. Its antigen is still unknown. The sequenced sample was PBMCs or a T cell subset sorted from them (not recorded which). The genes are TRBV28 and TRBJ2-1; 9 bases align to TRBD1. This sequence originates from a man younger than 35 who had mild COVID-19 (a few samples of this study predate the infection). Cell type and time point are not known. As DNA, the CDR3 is TGTGCCAGCAGTGACAAAACAGGGGGCCAGAATGAGCAGTTCTTC. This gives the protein CASSDKTGGQNEQFF. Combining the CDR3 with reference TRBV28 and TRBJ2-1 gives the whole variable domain DVKVTQSSRYLVKRTGEKVFLECVQDMDHENMFWYRQDPGLGLRLIYFSYDVKMKEKGDIPEGYSVSREKKERFSLILESASTNQTSMYLCASSDKTGGQNEQFFGPGTRLTVL.